This entry lists 12 T cell receptor beta chains sequenced from one sample in a study of blood T cell repertoires in COVID-19. Generated by immunoSEQ multiplex PCR, the TCRdb table keeps only in-frame clones and is missing some. This sample has over 30,000 clones; almost 85% occur once, and the top ten carry about 42%. Sequencing input: peripheral blood. The receptors were sampled from an elderly man with active or convalescent COVID-19.

This clone was observed a handful of times. This chain joins TRBV5-4 and TRBJ2-4, with a weak D call TRBD2 (5 bases). The germline V gene has CDR1 SGHNT and CDR2 YYREEE (reference sequence). Trimming shortened V by 2 bases and J by 5 bases, and 11 bases separated the two germline ends. The CDR3 consists of 14 residues. The CDR3 loop is CASSFGLHENIQYF. DNA of the CDR3: TGTGCCAGCAGCTTCGGACTGCACGAAAACATTCAGTACTTC.

This clone is a singleton in its sample. CDR3 loop: CASKSSGSSTDTQYF. The CDR3 region has the DNA TGTGCCAGCAAGTCTAGCGGCTCTAGCACAGATACGCAGTATTTT. This rearrangement joins TRBV6-5 to TRBJ2-3; TRBD2 matches 7 bases. Germline lookup yields CDR1 MNHEY and CDR2 SVGAGI. The CDR3 contains 15 residues. V was pared by 7 bases and J by 0 bases, with 7 bases of the junction left unmatched.

The V gene is TRBV19, the J gene TRBJ2-2; 8 nucleotides align to TRBD2. Germline V CDR1 and CDR2: LNHDA, SQIVND (reference sequence). The CDR3 has 15 residues. V dropped 3 bases and J dropped 6; count of bases not matched to a gene: 6. This CDR3 reads CASSIGSGSPGELFF. CDR3 DNA sequence: TGTGCCAGTAGTATTGGGAGCGGGAGCCCCGGGGAGCTGTTTTTT.

Here the CDR3 DNA reads TGTGCCAGCAGCTACCCCGGGACTACCTACAATGAGCAGTTCTTC. Translation: CASSYPGTTYNEQFF. The chain joins TRBV5-4 to TRBJ2-1, with 7 bases lining up with TRBD2. The V and J ends lost 3 bases and 2 bases, in that order; junction bases with no gene match: 5. This CDR3 region has 15 residues. Germline V gives CDR1 SGHNT, CDR2 YYREEE (reference sequence).

This clone appeared once. The gene calls are TRBV4-3 and TRBJ1-4, with TRBD1 identical over 7 bases. J gave up 4 bases and V 0 bases, and 8 bases lay outside the gene matches. CDR1 and CDR2 (germline): LGHNA, YSLEER. This CDR3 is 17 amino acids long. This chain's CDR3 is CASSQDKTGTDNEKLFF. CDR3 DNA: TGCGCCAGCAGCCAAGATAAGACCGGGACAGATAATGAAAAACTGTTTTTT.

The chain combines TRBV7-2 with TRBJ2-4, with D possibly TRBD1 on 7 matching bases. CDR1 SGHTA and CDR2 FQGNSA come from the germline V gene. The CDR3 runs to 16 residues. Trimming removed 5 bases from V and 4 bases from J, with 18 bases in between. Here the CDR3 reads CASSPYQGGRKNIQYF. The CDR3, as DNA: TGTGCCAGCAGCCCCTACCAGGGGGGACGGAAAAACATTCAGTACTTC.

The chain couples TRBV10-3 to TRBJ1-1, with 7 bases aligning to TRBD1. Trimming at V came to 2 bases and at J to 0 bases, leaving 3 bases not matched to a gene. There are 15 residues in the CDR3. The germline V gene has CDR1 ENHRY and CDR2 SYGVKD. The CDR3 nucleotides are TGTGCCATCAGTGAGCCCGGGACAGTGAACACTGAAGCTTTCTTT. Protein: CAISEPGTVNTEAFF.

The rearrangement uses TRBV19 and TRBJ1-4; D gene unclear. Trimming shortened V by 8 bases and J by 0 bases, and 13 bases separated the two germline ends. This CDR3 spans 15 amino acids. Germline assignment: CDR1 LNHDA and CDR2 SQIVND (reference sequence). The CDR3 region is CASGTREATNEKLFF. The CDR3 DNA sequence: TGTGCCAGTGGTACAAGAGAGGCAACTAATGAAAAACTGTTTTTT.

The chain couples TRBV4-2 to TRBJ2-1, with 8 nucleotides matching TRBD2. This CDR3 has 15 residues. Germline CDR1 is LGHNA and CDR2 is YNFKEQ. The V segment lost 4 bases and the J segment 4 bases; nucleotides outside the gene matches: 6. In DNA form, the CDR3 reads TGTGCCAGCAGCCTCGGGGGGGACCATTACAATGAGCAGTTCTTC. As protein: CASSLGGDHYNEQFF.

The chain links TRBV27 to TRBJ2-1, with D maybe TRBD2 (6 bases). The germline V and J ends were trimmed by 5 bases and 2 bases, with 13 bases remaining between them. The V gene's germline CDR1 is MNHEY and CDR2 SMNVEV (reference sequence). The CDR3 covers 15 residues. This chain's CDR3 is CASSLRDSPYNEQFF. The CDR3 DNA reads as TGTGCCAGCAGTCTCCGGGACTCCCCCTACAATGAGCAGTTCTTC.

J is TRBJ1-4 and V is TRBV11-1, with 9 positions matching TRBD1. Germline V lookup: CDR1 SGHAT, CDR2 FQDESV (reference sequence). Trimming took 4 bases from V and 7 from J; bases not matched to a gene: 7. This CDR3 is 15 amino acids long. For the CDR3, the DNA is TGTGCCAGCAGCTCATCTCAGGACAGGGGTGAAAAACTGTTTTTT. Protein sequence: CASSSSQDRGEKLFF.

The chain is built from TRBV23-1 and TRBJ1-1, with D maybe TRBD1 (6 bases). TRBV23-1 is identified as an open reading frame with a role that is uncertain. The ends were cut back, 0 bases at V and 1 base at J, with 12 bases in the middle. The CDR3 is 16 amino acids. The CDR3 reads CASSQSGEGENTEAFF. CDR3 DNA sequence: TGCGCCAGCAGTCAATCCGGGGAGGGGGAGAACACTGAAGCTTTCTTT.